The clone carrying this TCR beta chain was seen ten or more times. TCRdb re-called the 5' RACE reads with MiXCR, one entry per CDR3 protein. The sample comprises approximately 610,000 distinct CDR3 sequences, 17% of which are singletons, and approximately 15% rests with the top ten. These data are taken from a study of T cells after yellow fever vaccination. In germline, CDR1 is SNHLY, CDR2 FYNNEI. Trimming took 4 bases from V and 5 from J, leaving 18 bases between them. The CDR3 extends over 16 amino acids. The rearrangement uses TRBV2 and TRBJ2-1; unclear D gene. Sequencing used PBMCs, obtained 5 days after the first yellow fever vaccination. The source of this sequence is a young man who received the YFV17D yellow fever vaccine. The DNA of the CDR3 is TGTGCCAGCAGTGGTCGCAGCCGTCTAAATCACAATGAGCAGTTCTTC. Translated, it gives CASSGRSRLNHNEQFF. Full variable domain (outside the CDR3, taken from reference TRBV2 and TRBJ2-1): EPEVTQTPSHQVTQMGQEVILRCVPISNHLYFYWYRQILGQKVEFLVSFYNNEISEKSEIFDDQFSVERPDGSNFTLKIRSTKLEDSAMYFCASSGRSRLNHNEQFFGPGTRLTVL.